The 13 T cell receptor beta chains below come from one sample, sequenced in a study of human T cells and chemical hapten exposure. MiXCR, run by TCRdb on the RACE reads, gives a single entry per CDR3 protein. The sample gives about 49,000 distinct CDR3 sequences, roughly 9.5% of which show up once; around 4.5% is in the top ten. Time point: patch test 1, 2 weeks after DPC sensitization. Treatment indicated: therapeutic diphenylcyclopropenone sensitization with weekly scalp DPC. The sample here was whole blood, taken in connection with sensitization to the hapten diphenylcyclopropenone (DPC). The receptors come from a woman in her forties or fifties with alopecia areata. Some clones in this sample may be carry-over from other donors' samples.

This chain connects TRBV6-2 or TRBV6-3 to TRBJ2-5; no clear D gene. The CDR3 loop spans 11 amino acids. Deletions cut 5 bases from V and 3 bases from J, with 4 bases between. Germline assignment: CDR1 MNHEY and CDR2 SVGEGT. In DNA form, the CDR3 reads TGTGCCAGCAGTATAAAAGAGACCCAGTACTTC. Its protein is CASSIKETQYF.

This clonotype was picked up one time. The rearrangement uses TRBV29-1 and TRBJ2-3; D ambiguous. V was shortened by 3 bases and J by 1 base, with 5 bases between the two germline ends. CDR3 size: 12 residues. Germline V gives CDR1 SQVTM, CDR2 ANQGSEA. The CDR3 is CSVDDGTDTQYF. CDR3 in DNA: TGCAGCGTTGACGACGGCACAGATACGCAGTATTTT.

At least ten counts were recorded for this clonotype. This chain joins TRBV6-6 and TRBJ2-1; a weak D match, TRBD1 (5 bases). The V gene's germline CDR1 is MNHNY and CDR2 SVGAGI (reference sequence). Trimming removed 5 bases from V and 0 bases from J, with 14 bases in between. There are 16 residues in the CDR3. CDR3 protein: CASSQTVRSSYNEQFF. CDR3 nucleotide sequence: TGTGCCAGCAGTCAGACAGTCCGAAGCTCCTACAATGAGCAGTTCTTC.

This clonotype was recorded many times. The chain has TRBV20-1 and TRBJ2-1; no reliable D call. The V end lost 0 bases, the J end lost 2 bases, and 14 bases lay between the germline ends. This CDR3 has 16 residues. Germline loops: CDR1 DFQATT, CDR2 SNEGSKA (reference sequence). CDR3 sequence (DNA): TGCAGTGCTAGAGATAGGGTCGGAAACACCTACAATGAGCAGTTCTTC. Encoded protein: CSARDRVGNTYNEQFF.

The chain employs TRBV29-1 and TRBJ1-1; D uncertain. Germline-derived CDR1 and CDR2 are SQVTM and ANQGSEA. The CDR3 consists of 13 residues. Trimming cost V 2 bases and J 2 bases, with 9 bases left between them. The CDR3 DNA reads TGCAGCGTTGAATTGGCACGAAACACTGAAGCTTTCTTT. This sequence encodes CSVELARNTEAFF.

V and J are TRBV7-8 and TRBJ1-5; TRBD1 matches at 8 bases. The CDR3 totals 15 residues. V lost 4 bases to trimming and J lost 2 bases; unmatched junction nucleotides: 4. The germline V gene encodes CDR1 SGHVS and CDR2 FQNEAQ. The CDR3 reads CASSSDREGNQPQHF. CDR3 in DNA: TGTGCCAGCAGCTCGGACAGGGAGGGCAATCAGCCCCAGCATTTT.

This clonotype is a singleton in its sample. The chain combines TRBV11-1 with TRBJ1-1; D call uncertain. V lost 5 bases and J lost 9, with 16 bases in between. This CDR3 spans 13 amino acids. The germline CDR1 and CDR2 sequences are SGHAT and FQDESV (reference sequence). The CDR3 here is CASSPAVEGKAFF. CDR3 coding DNA: TGTGCCAGCAGCCCAGCCGTCGAGGGCAAAGCTTTCTTT.

This clonotype was recorded many times. The rearrangement uses TRBV9 and TRBJ2-7; 12 bases line up with TRBD2. CDR3 length equals 15 residues. Losses at the gene ends were 3 bases for V and 3 bases for J; bases not matched to a gene: 4. The germline CDR1 and CDR2 sequences are SGDLS and YYNGEE. CDR3 sequence reads: CASSASGRAFYEQYF. CDR3 coding DNA: TGTGCCAGCAGCGCTAGCGGGAGGGCCTTCTACGAGCAGTACTTC.

This clonotype was seen a handful of times. The gene calls are TRBV7-9 and TRBJ1-4; D call uncertain. Trimming shortened V by 3 bases and J by 7 bases, and 6 bases separated the two germline ends. Germline V lookup: CDR1 SEHNR, CDR2 FQNEAQ (reference sequence). The CDR3 sequence is 12 residues long. In DNA, the CDR3 is TGTGCCAGCAGCTTTAACGGTGAAAAACTGTTTTTT. The encoded protein is CASSFNGEKLFF.

The sample holds a few counts of this clonotype. The gene calls are TRBV7-9 and TRBJ2-7, with D possibly matching TRBD1 (6 bases). Germline CDR1 reads SEHNR; CDR2 reads FQNEAQ (reference sequence). There are 13 residues in the CDR3. Trimming shortened V by 2 bases and J by 7 bases, and 12 bases separated the two germline ends. DNA of the CDR3: TGTGCCAGCAGCTTAAACAGGGTCGGGGAGCAGTACTTC. Translating it yields CASSLNRVGEQYF.

This clonotype was counted ten times or more. The chain recombines TRBV29-1 with TRBJ2-2; 12 positions match TRBD1. CDR3 length: 16 residues. The trim removed 6 bases at V and 6 bases at J, leaving 11 bases unmatched. Looked up from germline, CDR1 is SQVTM and CDR2 is ANQGSEA. The DNA for the CDR3 is TGCAGCGTCGGGACAGGGGGCGCCTTTGATCCCGGGGAGCTGTTTTTT. Translating it yields CSVGTGGAFDPGELFF.

This clonotype was counted at least ten times. The rearrangement links TRBV20-1 to TRBJ1-4; D uncertain. Per germline, CDR1 DFQATT and CDR2 SNEGSKA (reference sequence). This CDR3 comprises 15 residues. V gave up 0 bases and J gave up 1 base, with 9 bases separating them. CDR3 residues: CSARDMRGTNEKLFF. The DNA for the CDR3 is TGCAGTGCTAGAGATATGCGGGGAACTAATGAAAAACTGTTTTTT.

J is TRBJ1-1 and V is TRBV12-3 or TRBV12-4; D not certain. The CDR3 has 14 residues. Trimming removed 10 bases at V and 0 bases at J, with 15 bases between. The CDR3 reads CATLDGELNTEAFF. CDR3 nucleotides: TGTGCCACCCTGGACGGAGAGCTGAACACTGAAGCTTTCTTT.